This T cell receptor beta chain was identified during a study of blood T cell repertoires in COVID-19 (dated by TCRdb to the early 2020s). Notes on the research overall: Collaborator samples came from the United States, Italy and Spain and covered acute and convalescent phases of COVID-19. The prospective study material was composed of cDNA or gDNA derived from T cells, B-cell-depleted T cells, or PBMCs. Subjects who had been exposed to COVID-19, were actively infected with it, or had recovered from it provided the deeply sampled blood TCRbeta repertoires that made up the dataset. The repertoires were made available in a free public database intended to serve as a resource for research on the immune response to SARS-CoV-2. Samples came from the ongoing ImmuneRACE study (first 160 participants) plus 1,254 subjects from 6 global collaborators. A de-identified subject ID, COVID-19 status, age in years and sex were almost always included in the sample metadata. Where HLA class I and class II types were available, the types were taken from metadata supplied by the sample provider, not from assay-based typing.

TCRbeta CDR3 regions were amplified from genomic DNA using the immunoSEQ Assay, a bias-controlled multiplex PCR. Per the authors' processing: The number of nucleated cells in each sample was estimated from the amplification of reference gene primers within the assay. To quantify the absolute abundance of each unique TCRbeta CDR3 rearrangement, sequence reads were collapsed and filtered. For each sample, productive Simpson clonality was calculated by taking the square root of Simpson's diversity index across productive rearrangements. In TCRdb, the immuneACCESS table is reduced to in-frame sequences with V and J assigned. These tables do not hold every clone; where another copy was compared, an unresolved V gene accounts for under half, and the others remain unexplained. That table is the source of V, J and clone size, and D and trimming were worked out from the DNA. For this sample there are 80,000 to 100,000 clones; around four fifths appear just once. The ten biggest clones cover 16% of the sample.

Here is what the overall study found, with its caveats: How much clinical and demographic metadata was included differed by source and by participant, and the metadata was provided uncurated.

For this clone: Its antigen is still unknown. No base qualities exist here, and no much larger clone lies one base off it.

CDR1 and CDR2, looked up from the germline V gene (reference sequence), are GTSNPN and SVGIG. Measured from the cysteine to the phenylalanine, the CDR3 is 14 residues long. The only DNA kept is the CDR3, 42 bases in frame from the first base. After removal of 5 bases from V and 6 bases from J, the junction retains 12 bases not matched to a gene. Whole blood was collected in K2EDTA tubes by collaborating institutions according to the institutions' own protocols. For TCRbeta analysis, collaborator samples were shipped as frozen whole blood, as isolated PBMCs, or as DNA extracted from either sample type.

The sequence came from a human donor in a cohort sampled during active COVID-19. Material: peripheral blood. The rearrangement combines TRBV30 with TRBJ1-1, with 7 middle bases fitting TRBD1. At the DNA level, the sequence is TGTGCCTGGGCCTTCAGGGGGAGGAGTTCTGAAGCTTTCTTT. Its product reads: CAWAFRGRSSEAFF.